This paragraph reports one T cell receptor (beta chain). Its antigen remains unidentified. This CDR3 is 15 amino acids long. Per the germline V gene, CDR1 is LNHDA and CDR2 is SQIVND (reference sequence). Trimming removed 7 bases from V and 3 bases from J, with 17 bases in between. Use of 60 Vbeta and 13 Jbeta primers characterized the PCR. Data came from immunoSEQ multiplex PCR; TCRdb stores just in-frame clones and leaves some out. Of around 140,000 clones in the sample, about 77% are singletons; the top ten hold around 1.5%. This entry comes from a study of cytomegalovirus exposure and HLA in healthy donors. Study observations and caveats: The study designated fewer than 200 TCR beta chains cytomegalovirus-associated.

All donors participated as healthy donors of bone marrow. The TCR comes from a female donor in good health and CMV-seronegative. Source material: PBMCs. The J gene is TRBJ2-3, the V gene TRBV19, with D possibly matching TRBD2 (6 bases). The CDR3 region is CASKLSAGRTDTQYF. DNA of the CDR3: TGTGCCAGTAAATTATCGGCAGGGAGGACAGATACGCAGTATTTT.